This passage covers 11 T cell receptor beta chains from one sample sequenced in a study of OX40 agonist ivuxolimab in advanced cancers. Using immunoSEQ multiplex PCR, the repertoire was profiled, and TCRdb retains in-frame clones only, with some absent. The top ten hold about 1.9% of the sample, which has approximately 52,000 clones, 79% seen once. The material sequenced was CD4+ or CD8+ T cells sorted from blood, taken in a trial of the OX40 agonist ivuxolimab. The receptors shown here come from an adult with an advanced solid tumor such as melanoma, head and neck, liver or kidney cancer.

As concerns this clone: One junction end disagrees with the germline gene, perhaps due to a read error. This chain joins TRBV7-2 and TRBJ1-2; D is uncertain. Germline values: CDR1 SGHTA, CDR2 FQGNSA. There are 13 residues in the CDR3. CDR3 in DNA: TGTGCCAGCAGCTTAGAACCGAACTCTGGCTACACCTTC. Its protein product is CASSLEPNSGYTF.

The gene calls are TRBV6-1 and TRBJ1-5; the match to TRBD1 covers 9 bases. The CDR3 runs 16 residues. The germline V gene encodes CDR1 MNHNS and CDR2 SASEGT. V lost 4 bases to trimming and J lost 7 bases; unmatched junction nucleotides: 11. CDR3 residues: CASSARGQGSGQPQHF. The CDR3 coding sequence is TGTGCCAGCAGTGCCCGGGGACAGGGTTCGGGGCAGCCCCAGCATTTT.

The chain has TRBV6-1 and TRBJ2-7; D is unclear. V was clipped by 8 bases and J by 3 bases, with 8 bases between them. Germline assignment: CDR1 MNHNS and CDR2 SASEGT. The CDR3 is 11 residues long. CDR3 nucleotide sequence: TGTGCCAGCGGAAAAAACTACGAGCAGTACTTC. It specifies CASGKNYEQYF.

The J gene is TRBJ1-5, the V gene TRBV30; 8 nucleotides match TRBD1. V gave up 0 bases and J gave up 7 bases; unmatched junction bases: 11. Looked up from germline, CDR1 is GTSNPN and CDR2 is SVGIG (reference sequence). The CDR3 consists of 16 residues. Here the CDR3 DNA reads TGTGCCTGGAGTGTACAATTCGGACAGGGAAGACAGCCCCAGCATTTT. Protein sequence: CAWSVQFGQGRQPQHF.

The chain links TRBV6-1 to TRBJ2-3, with D maybe TRBD1 (5 bases). This CDR3 region has 14 residues. CDR1 is MNHNS and CDR2 is SASEGT in the germline V gene. V lost 8 bases and J 4 bases, leaving 16 bases between the germline ends. Here the CDR3 reads CASPRAGFADTQYF. In nucleotides, the CDR3 is TGTGCCAGCCCAAGGGCAGGGTTTGCAGATACGCAGTATTTT.

This rearrangement joins TRBV6-5 to TRBJ1-2; maybe TRBD1 (5 bases). Trimming left V 5 bases short and J 2 bases short, with 12 bases between. The V gene's germline CDR1 is MNHEY and CDR2 SVGAGI. There are 14 residues in the CDR3. CDR3 DNA: TGTGCCAGCAGTCCCGGGACTACCAACTATGGCTACACCTTC. This gives the protein CASSPGTTNYGYTF.

V is TRBV18 and J is TRBJ1-2, with D possibly matching TRBD1 (5 bases). The V gene lost 3 bases and the J gene lost 4 bases, with 9 bases spanning the gap. The CDR3 loop spans 13 amino acids. Germline CDR1 and CDR2: KGHSH and LQKENI. The DNA for the CDR3 is TGTGCCAGCTCACCCGACAGTGTCTATGGCTACACCTTC. Protein sequence: CASSPDSVYGYTF.

The rearrangement links TRBV6-5 to TRBJ1-2; 7 bases line up with TRBD1. CDR1 MNHEY and CDR2 SVGAGI come from the germline V gene. The junction had 6 bases not matched to a gene; V was cut back by 2 bases and J by 6 bases. This CDR3 is built from 14 residues. The CDR3 DNA follows: TGTGCCAGCAGTTACGACAGGGAAGCGGATGGCTACACCTTC. Translated: CASSYDREADGYTF.

The rearrangement uses TRBV28 and TRBJ2-7; D remains unclear. There are 14 residues in the CDR3. Per the germline V gene, CDR1 is MDHEN and CDR2 is SYDVKM. Trimming stripped 1 base from V and 0 bases from J, with 7 bases between. CDR3 coding DNA: TGTGCCAGCAGTTTATCGGTGAGCTCCTACGAGCAGTACTTC. This translates into CASSLSVSSYEQYF.

The chain links TRBV14 to TRBJ1-6, with 10 bases aligning to TRBD1. The CDR3 extends over 15 amino acids. J lost 6 bases, V lost 2 bases, and 1 base had no gene match. Germline CDR1 is SGHDN and CDR2 is FVKESK. The CDR3, as DNA: TGTGCCAGCAGCCAATGGACAGGGGGTAATTCACCCCTCCACTTT. Translation gives CASSQWTGGNSPLHF.

This chain connects TRBV2 to TRBJ2-5; no definite D call. CDR1 is SNHLY, CDR2 FYNNEI, per germline. The CDR3 spans 13 residues. Trimming stripped 4 bases from V and 5 bases from J, with 11 bases between. DNA for the CDR3: TGTGCCAGCAGTGGCGATGGGCGGGAGACCCAGTACTTC. Translating gives CASSGDGRETQYF. Full variable domain (missing parts from reference TRBV2 and TRBJ2-5): EPEVTQTPSHQVTQMGQEVILRCVPISNHLYFYWYRQILGQKVEFLVSFYNNEISEKSEIFDDQFSVERPDGSNFTLKIRSTKLEDSAMYFCASSGDGRETQYFGPGTRLLVL.